This paragraph reports one T cell receptor beta chain. Expressed TCRB transcripts got sequenced, as all isolated RNA was reverse transcribed. Using immunoSEQ multiplex PCR, the repertoire was profiled, and TCRdb retains in-frame clones only, with some absent. The data hold fewer than 350,000 clones, with less than 20% observed a single time. Sort purity for all populations was recorded as exceeding 98%. The CDR3 covers 14 residues. Germline CDR1 SGHTA, CDR2 FQGTGA. V shed 5 bases, J shed 8 bases, and the junction held 5 bases outside the gene matches. This entry is derived from a study of beta chain features in type 1 diabetes.

The sequence was obtained from a woman aged 18-29 years in good health. The specimen was naive CD4+ T cells from blood. The chain combines TRBV7-3 with TRBJ2-1, with 11 bases that match TRBD1. In DNA, the CDR3 is TGTGCCAGCAGCGTCGGGACAGGGGGGGATGAGCAGTTCTTC. Its translation is CASSVGTGGDEQFF. Together with reference TRBV7-3 and TRBJ2-1, the CDR3 gives the full variable domain: GAGVSQTPSNKVTEKGKYVELRCDPISGHTALYWYRQSLGQGPEFLIYFQGTGAADDSGLPNDRFFAVRPEGSVSTLKIQRTERGDSAVYLCASSVGTGGDEQFFGPGTRLTVL.